These 16 T cell receptor beta chains were sequenced from one sample in a study of spatial heterogeneity in lung cancer. Study results and caveats: Tumoral mutation counts were tracked by counts of expanded intratumoral alpha and beta TCRs.

MiXCR, run by TCRdb on the 5' RACE reads, gives a single entry per CDR3 protein. Among more than 20,000 distinct CDR3 sequences listed, about a sixth were seen once. These TCRs' antigens remain unknown. The time point was: sample taken at primary tumor resection. Sequenced material: lung tumor tissue, taken at surgery. The receptors come from a female donor with early-stage non-small cell lung cancer.

In this sample, this clonotype turned up many times. This chain links TRBV9 with TRBJ2-7; 9 bases map to TRBD1. In germline, CDR1 is SGDLS, CDR2 YYNGEE. CDR3 length: 15 residues. The V and J ends lost 4 bases and 2 bases, in that order; junction bases with no gene match: 7. CDR3 sequence reads: CASSQGTGLTYEQYF. Written as DNA, the CDR3 is TGTGCCAGCAGCCAAGGGACAGGGCTTACCTACGAGCAGTACTTC.

This clonotype was observed a handful of times. The J gene is TRBJ2-2, the V gene TRBV7-8, with a tentative D call TRBD1 (5 bases). V was shortened by 5 bases and J by 7 bases, with 11 bases between the two germline ends. The CDR3 is 13 residues long. Germline V gene data show CDR1 as SGHVS and CDR2 as FQNEAQ. This chain's CDR3 is CASSPGWRGELFF. The CDR3 nucleotides read TGTGCCAGCAGCCCAGGGTGGCGCGGGGAGCTGTTTTTT. Complete variable domain (other parts from reference TRBV7-8 and TRBJ2-2): GAGVSQSPRYKVAKRGQDVALRCDPISGHVSLFWYQQALGQGPEFLTYFQNEAQLDKSGLPSDRFFAERPEGSVSTLKIQRTQQEDSAVYLCASSPGWRGELFFGEGSRLTVL.

The chain joins TRBV5-1 to TRBJ2-1; 9 bases agree with TRBD2. The ends lost 1 base at V and 7 bases at J; junction bases unmatched: 6. From germline, CDR1 is SGHRS and CDR2 YFSETQ. CDR3 size: 15 residues. As DNA, the CDR3 is TGCGCCAGCAGCTTGAGGACTAGCGCGGATAATGAGCAGTTCTTC. Protein sequence: CASSLRTSADNEQFF.

This clonotype was counted many times. CDR3 DNA sequence: TGTGCCAGCAGTTACAAAACTAGTGACAGGGTCATGGACACTGAAGCTTTCTTT. Residues: CASSYKTSDRVMDTEAFF. The genes are TRBV14 and TRBJ1-1; 7 bases map to TRBD1. Germline V gene data show CDR1 as SGHDN and CDR2 as FVKESK. The length of the CDR3 is 18 residues. The V gene end was trimmed by 6 bases and the J gene end by 3 bases; junction bases not matched to a gene: 19. Together with reference TRBV14 and TRBJ1-1, the CDR3 gives the full variable domain: EAGVTQFPSHSVIEKGQTVTLRCDPISGHDNLYWYRRVMGKEIKFLLHFVKESKQDESGMPNNRFLAERTGGTYSTLKVQPAELEDSGVYFCASSYKTSDRVMDTEAFFGQGTRLTVV.

The chain carries TRBV6-5 and TRBJ2-1; D gene ambiguous. The ends were cut back, 2 bases at V and 0 bases at J, with 11 bases in the middle. Per germline, CDR1 MNHEY and CDR2 SVGAGI. The CDR3 spans 16 residues. The CDR3 DNA is TGTGCCAGCAGTTACGGGTCGGTGGGCTCCTACAATGAGCAGTTCTTC. Protein: CASSYGSVGSYNEQFF.

This clonotype was observed a handful of times. The chain carries TRBV18 and TRBJ2-7; tentatively, D is TRBD1 or TRBD2 (5 bases each). In germline, CDR1 is KGHSH, CDR2 LQKENI. Trimming took 6 bases from V and 3 from J, leaving 18 bases between them. The CDR3 has 15 residues. The CDR3 DNA reads as TGTGCCAGCTCGAACGGGACGGGACCATTCTACGAGCAGTACTTC. The encoded protein is CASSNGTGPFYEQYF.

This clonotype was counted many times. V usage is TRBV20-1 and J usage is TRBJ2-7; 12 bases are shared with TRBD2. Germline V gene data show CDR1 as DFQATT and CDR2 as SNEGSKA (reference sequence). The CDR3 extends over 15 amino acids. V lost 4 bases, J lost 1 base, and 5 bases stayed unmatched. CDR3 DNA sequence: TGCAGTGCTACCCCTCTAGCGGGAGGGTCCTACGAGCAGTACTTC. It yields the protein CSATPLAGGSYEQYF.

This clonotype was seen a single time. V and J are TRBV24-1 and TRBJ2-7; D is uncertain. V lost 3 bases, J lost 1 base, and 6 bases lay in between. The CDR3 spans 13 residues. Germline assignment: CDR1 KGHDR and CDR2 SFDVKD. The CDR3 bases are TGTGCCACCAGTGATCCGTCGTCCTACGAGCAGTACTTC. As protein: CATSDPSSYEQYF.

V usage is TRBV20-1 and J usage is TRBJ2-3, with 9 bases aligning to TRBD2. The CDR3 extends over 14 amino acids. Germline loops: CDR1 DFQATT, CDR2 SNEGSKA (reference sequence). Unmatched junction bases numbered 1, after V lost 2 bases and J lost 1 base. CDR3 protein: CSARLAGRTDTQYF. The CDR3 DNA reads TGCAGTGCTAGACTAGCGGGACGCACAGATACGCAGTATTTT.

This clonotype is medium-sized within its sample. The V and J genes are TRBV4-2 and TRBJ2-3, with TRBD2 identical over 11 bases. V shed 4 bases and J 6 bases; nucleotides not matched to a gene: 9. This CDR3 comprises 16 residues. The germline gives CDR1 LGHNA, CDR2 YNFKEQ. This CDR3 reads CASSLETSGVGDTQYF. The CDR3 DNA reads as TGTGCCAGCAGCCTGGAGACTAGCGGGGTTGGGGATACGCAGTATTTT.

There are many counts of this clonotype. The chain joins TRBV5-1 to TRBJ2-2; D unresolved. The V gene's germline CDR1 is SGHRS and CDR2 YFSETQ. This CDR3 has 15 amino acids. The ends were cut back, 2 bases at V and 1 base at J, with 9 bases in the middle. The CDR3 reads CASSLTVGNTGELFF. In nucleotides, the CDR3 is TGCGCCAGCAGCTTAACTGTCGGGAACACCGGGGAGCTGTTTTTT.

A few counts support this clonotype. This sequence joins TRBV5-1 and TRBJ2-3; D ambiguous. V was trimmed by 0 bases and J by 5 bases, leaving 10 bases between them. CDR1 and CDR2 from the germline V gene are SGHRS and YFSETQ. This CDR3 region has 14 residues. In DNA, the CDR3 is TGCGCCAGCAGCTTGGATGCGGTGCGAGATACGCAGTATTTT. Encoded protein: CASSLDAVRDTQYF.

This clonotype occurred a few times. The chain is built from TRBV5-1 and TRBJ2-7, with D hard to call. The CDR3 spans 14 residues. The V end lost 2 bases, the J end lost 2 bases, and 11 bases lay between the germline ends. The V gene's germline CDR1 is SGHRS and CDR2 YFSETQ. The CDR3 bases are TGCGCCAGCAGCTTCGGGTCCCCTACCTACGAGCAGTACTTC. Protein: CASSFGSPTYEQYF.

This clonotype was seen a handful of times. J is TRBJ2-7 and V is TRBV28; 10 positions agree with TRBD2. The CDR3 runs 17 residues. V was clipped by 6 bases and J by 0 bases; unmatched bases: 11. The germline V gene has CDR1 MDHEN and CDR2 SYDVKM. CDR3 nucleotides: TGTGCCAGCAGAAACGACGGACTAGCGGATAGCTCCTACGAGCAGTACTTC. Its protein is CASRNDGLADSSYEQYF.

The CDR3 spells CASSSEWGTQETQYF. DNA of the CDR3: TGCGCCAGCAGCTCGGAATGGGGGACCCAAGAGACCCAGTACTTC. The rearrangement uses TRBV5-1 and TRBJ2-5, with D possibly called TRBD1 or TRBD2 (5 bases each). V lost 3 bases and J 1 base, leaving 13 bases between the germline ends. The germline V gene encodes CDR1 SGHRS and CDR2 YFSETQ. CDR3 length equals 15 residues.

This chain uses TRBV9 with TRBJ1-1; 7 bases fit TRBD1. The CDR3 consists of 15 residues. In germline, CDR1 is SGDLS, CDR2 YYNGEE. Trimming at V came to 3 bases and at J to 1 base, leaving 6 bases not matched to a gene. Here the CDR3 DNA reads TGTGCCAGCAGCGCTTCGACAGGGCGGAACACTGAAGCTTTCTTT. It codes for CASSASTGRNTEAFF.